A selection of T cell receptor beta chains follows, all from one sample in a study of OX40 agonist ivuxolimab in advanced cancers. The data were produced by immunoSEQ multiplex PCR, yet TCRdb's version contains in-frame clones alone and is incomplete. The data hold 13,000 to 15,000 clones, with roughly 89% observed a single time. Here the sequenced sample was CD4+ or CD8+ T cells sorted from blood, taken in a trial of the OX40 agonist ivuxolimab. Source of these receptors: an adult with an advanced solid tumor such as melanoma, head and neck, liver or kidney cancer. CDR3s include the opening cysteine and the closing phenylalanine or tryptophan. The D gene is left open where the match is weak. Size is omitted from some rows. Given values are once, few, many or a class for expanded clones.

CDR3 DNA: TGTGCCGCTGCGGGGGGAACTGAAGCTTTCTTT
CDR3 protein: CAAAGGTEAFF
D gene: -
J gene: TRBJ1-1
clone size: -
V gene: TRBV6-5

CDR3 DNA: TGTGCCAGCAGCTCAGTACAAAATCAGCCCCAGCATTTT
CDR3 protein: CASSSVQNQPQHF
D gene: -
J gene: TRBJ1-5
clone size: -
V gene: TRBV7-8

CDR3 DNA: TGTGCCGCCGGAGCTTATGATAAGGAGACCCAGTACTTC
CDR3 protein: CAAGAYDKETQYF
D gene: -
J gene: TRBJ2-5
clone size: -
V gene: TRBV6-5

CDR3 DNA: TGTGCCAGCAGCTTTCCCCCGAGCGGGCCCTATGGCTACACCTTC
CDR3 protein: CASSFPPSGPYGYTF
D gene: -
J gene: TRBJ1-2
clone size: -
V gene: TRBV7-8

CDR3 DNA: TGCGCCAGCAGCTCGGGGACAGGGGGCCACGAGCAGTACTTC
CDR3 protein: CASSSGTGGHEQYF
D gene: TRBD1
J gene: TRBJ2-7
clone size: -
V gene: TRBV5-1

CDR3 DNA: TGTGCCAGCAGCCTCGGCGGGTTCTCCTCTGGAAACACCATATATTTT
CDR3 protein: CASSLGGFSSGNTIYF
D gene: -
J gene: TRBJ1-3
clone size: -
V gene: TRBV5-6

CDR3 DNA: TGTGCCAGCAGCTTGTATAGCTCTGGGGCCAACGTCCTGACTTTC
CDR3 protein: CASSLYSSGANVLTF
D gene: -
J gene: TRBJ2-6
clone size: -
V gene: TRBV5-6

CDR3 DNA: TGTGCCAGCAGCCCAACGGTGACCGGGGAGCTGTTTTTT
CDR3 protein: CASSPTVTGELFF
D gene: -
J gene: TRBJ2-2
clone size: once
V gene: TRBV11-3

CDR3 DNA: TGTGCCAGCGAAGTCCGGACAGATAGCAATCAGCCCCAGCATTTT
CDR3 protein: CASEVRTDSNQPQHF
D gene: -
J gene: TRBJ1-5
clone size: few
V gene: TRBV19

CDR3 DNA: TGTGCCATCAGGGCTAGCGGGGACAATGAGCAGTTCTTC
CDR3 protein: CAIRASGDNEQFF
D gene: TRBD2
J gene: TRBJ2-1
clone size: -
V gene: TRBV10-3

CDR3 DNA: TGTGCCAGCAGCTTTGAGGGGGACACTGAAGCTTTCTTT
CDR3 protein: CASSFEGDTEAFF
D gene: -
J gene: TRBJ1-1
clone size: -
V gene: TRBV7-9

CDR3 DNA: TGCGCCAGCAGCCCTACAGGGGACGGAACTAATGAAAAACTGTTTTTT
CDR3 protein: CASSPTGDGTNEKLFF
D gene: TRBD1
J gene: TRBJ1-4
clone size: -
V gene: TRBV4-3

CDR3 DNA: TGTGCCAGCAGTCCCGCCTCCCGACAGGTCGCCTACGAGCAGTACTTC
CDR3 protein: CASSPASRQVAYEQYF
D gene: -
J gene: TRBJ2-7
clone size: -
V gene: TRBV27

CDR3 DNA: TGTGCCAGCAGCCCCCTCGGCGTGCCCTCTAGCACAGATACGCAGTATTTT
CDR3 protein: CASSPLGVPSSTDTQYF
D gene: -
J gene: TRBJ2-3
clone size: -
V gene: TRBV5-5

CDR3 DNA: TGTGCCAGCAGTCCGGGACAGGCCTCAAACGGCTACACCTTC
CDR3 protein: CASSPGQASNGYTF
D gene: TRBD1
J gene: TRBJ1-2
clone size: -
V gene: TRBV28

CDR3 DNA: TGTGCCAGCAGCCCAAGCACAGATACGCAGTATTTT
CDR3 protein: CASSPSTDTQYF
D gene: -
J gene: TRBJ2-3
clone size: -
V gene: TRBV27

CDR3 DNA: TGTGCCAGCACTCCGAGGGGGGGGCCCCCGGACACTGAAGCTTTCTTT
CDR3 protein: CASTPRGGPPDTEAFF
D gene: -
J gene: TRBJ1-1
clone size: -
V gene: TRBV9

CDR3 DNA: TGTGCCATAAACTCCGGGACAGGGGGACACAATGAGCAGTTCTTC
CDR3 protein: CAINSGTGGHNEQFF
D gene: TRBD1
J gene: TRBJ2-1
clone size: -
V gene: TRBV6-1

CDR3 DNA: TGTGCCAGTAGTATTAGCAAGAATCAGCCCCAGCATTTT
CDR3 protein: CASSISKNQPQHF
D gene: -
J gene: TRBJ1-5
clone size: -
V gene: TRBV19

CDR3 DNA: TGTGCCAGTAGTCCCGGAGCAGATACGCAGTATTTT
CDR3 protein: CASSPGADTQYF
D gene: -
J gene: TRBJ2-3
clone size: -
V gene: TRBV19

CDR3 DNA: TGTGCCAGCAGCCAAGATGGGCAGGGTAGCACAGATACGCAGTATTTT
CDR3 protein: CASSQDGQGSTDTQYF
D gene: -
J gene: TRBJ2-3
clone size: -
V gene: TRBV4-2

CDR3 DNA: TGTGCCAGCAGGAGACAGGGGAAAGTCACTGAAGCTTTCTTT
CDR3 protein: CASRRQGKVTEAFF
D gene: TRBD1
J gene: TRBJ1-1
clone size: -
V gene: TRBV11-2

CDR3 DNA: TGTGCCAGCAGTGAAACGGGCGGGAGCTCCTACGAGCAGTACTTC
CDR3 protein: CASSETGGSSYEQYF
D gene: TRBD2
J gene: TRBJ2-7
clone size: -
V gene: TRBV6-4

CDR3 DNA: TGTGCCAGCTCACCTCAAGGACGTGCAGATACGCAGTATTTT
CDR3 protein: CASSPQGRADTQYF
D gene: -
J gene: TRBJ2-3
clone size: few
V gene: TRBV18

CDR3 DNA: TGTGCCAGTAGTATAGAGGGCAGGGGTGAAGCTTTCTTT
CDR3 protein: CASSIEGRGEAFF
D gene: -
J gene: TRBJ1-1
clone size: -
V gene: TRBV19

CDR3 DNA: TGTGCCTGGAGTGACAGGGGAGTTGGCTACACCTTC
CDR3 protein: CAWSDRGVGYTF
D gene: TRBD1
J gene: TRBJ1-2
clone size: -
V gene: TRBV30

CDR3 DNA: TGTGCCATCAGTCCTCCAGGAGCGAACACTGAAGCTTTCTTT
CDR3 protein: CAISPPGANTEAFF
D gene: -
J gene: TRBJ1-1
clone size: -
V gene: TRBV10-3

CDR3 DNA: TGTGCCAGCAGTGAATGGGGGGGAGGCTACACCTTC
CDR3 protein: CASSEWGGGYTF
D gene: -
J gene: TRBJ1-2
clone size: -
V gene: TRBV25-1

CDR3 DNA: TGCGCCAGCAGCTTGGATTCAGGGGGTAGCACAGATACGCAGTATTTT
CDR3 protein: CASSLDSGGSTDTQYF
D gene: TRBD1
J gene: TRBJ2-3
clone size: -
V gene: TRBV5-1

CDR3 DNA: TGTGCCAGCAGTGAGACAGGGAATCAGCCCCAGCATTTT
CDR3 protein: CASSETGNQPQHF
D gene: TRBD1
J gene: TRBJ1-5
clone size: -
V gene: TRBV6-1

CDR3 DNA: TGTGCCTGGAGTACGGGACAGGGGTTTCGGGAGACCCAGTACTTC
CDR3 protein: CAWSTGQGFRETQYF
D gene: TRBD1
J gene: TRBJ2-5
clone size: -
V gene: TRBV30

CDR3 DNA: TGTGCCAGCAGTTACACCGCGGACTTCCTCTCCTACGAGCAGTACTTC
CDR3 protein: CASSYTADFLSYEQYF
D gene: -
J gene: TRBJ2-7
clone size: -
V gene: TRBV6-6